This T cell receptor beta chain comes out of a study of tumor and adjacent non-tumor tissue in lung cancer. RNA was extracted from bulk tissue without any cell sorting. A modified ARM-PCR protocol with three rounds of nested PCR amplified TCRbeta. TCRdb passed the multiplex PCR reads through MiXCR, listing each CDR3 protein once. The sample lists roughly 70,000 distinct CDR3 sequences, around 73% occurring once. This CDR3 is built from 12 residues. Germline loops: CDR1 SQVTM, CDR2 ANQGSEA. Turning to this clonotype: One end of the junction is discordant with germline, which a read error may explain.

Sequencing input: lung tumor tissue. The V call is TRBV29-1, the J call TRBJ1-4; D is unclear. This receptor was identified in a man in his sixties with non-small cell lung cancer. CDR3 in amino acids: CSVLAIREKLIF. The CDR3 coding sequence is TGCAGCGTTCTGGCAATAAGGGAAAAACTGATTTTT.